This T cell receptor beta chain derives from a study of blood T cell repertoires in COVID-19. The wider study: The samples span acute and convalescent COVID-19 from the United States, Italy and Spain.

The CDR3 contains 15 residues. V was shortened by 2 bases and J by 2 bases, with 11 bases between the two germline ends. Germline V lookup: CDR1 SGDLS, CDR2 YYNGEE. Sequenced by immunoSEQ multiplex PCR; TCRdb stores in-frame clones only, minus some. This table has roughly 300,000 clones, about 87% appearing once. The receptor comes from a woman aged 45 to 65 who had recovered from COVID-19. Sequenced material: peripheral blood. The chain couples TRBV9 to TRBJ1-5; D unresolved. CDR3 amino acids: CASSVEGGRNQPQHF. The CDR3 DNA sequence: TGTGCCAGCAGCGTCGAGGGAGGTCGCAATCAGCCCCAGCATTTT.